This T cell receptor beta chain was sequenced for a study of naive and memory T cell subsets. After the first PCR, alpha and beta chain libraries were processed separately. This clonotype was counted ten times or more. Its antigen is still unknown. V lost 1 base and J lost 0, with 22 bases in between. Germline V gene data show CDR1 as SGHTA and CDR2 as FQGNSA. The CDR3 has 20 residues. Two oligonucleotides, mixed equimolar, formed the beta constant-region primer covering TRBC1 and TRBC2. The ligated cDNA underwent four PCR rounds using SP2 and nested alpha and beta constant-region primers. TCRdb reprocessed the UMI-ligation and nested PCR reads via MiXCR and lists one record per CDR3 protein. The sample has some 82,000 distinct CDR3 sequences, roughly 12% seen once; the top ten hold more than 0.11%. Whole-study findings and limits: Possibly reflecting memory cells re-expressing CD45RA, a few larger clonotypes occurred in naive repertoires, especially CD8. Diversity fell and Gini index rose from naive through CM, EM, EMRA.

The genes are TRBV7-2 and TRBJ2-4; D tentatively reads TRBD1 or TRBD2 (5 bases each). The sequence came from a human donor in good health. The material sequenced was naive CD4+ T cells from blood. The CDR3 region is CASSLVPNLGALKAKNIQYF. DNA of the CDR3: TGTGCCAGCAGCTTAGTACCCAATCTCGGGGCCCTTAAAGCCAAAAACATTCAGTACTTC.